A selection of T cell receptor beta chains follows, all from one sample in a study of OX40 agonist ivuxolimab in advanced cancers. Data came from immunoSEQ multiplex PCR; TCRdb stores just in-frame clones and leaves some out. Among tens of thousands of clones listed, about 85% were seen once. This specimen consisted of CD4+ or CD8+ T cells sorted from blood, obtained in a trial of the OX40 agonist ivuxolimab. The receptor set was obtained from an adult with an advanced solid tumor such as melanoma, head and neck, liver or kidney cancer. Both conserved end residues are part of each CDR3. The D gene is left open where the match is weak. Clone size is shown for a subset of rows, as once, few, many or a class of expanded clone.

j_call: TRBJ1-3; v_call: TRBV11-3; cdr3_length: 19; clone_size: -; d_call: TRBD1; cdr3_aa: CASSLTLWDRVTSGNTIYF; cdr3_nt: TGTGCCAGCAGCTTAACTCTTTGGGACAGGGTGACCTCTGGAAACACCATATATTTT
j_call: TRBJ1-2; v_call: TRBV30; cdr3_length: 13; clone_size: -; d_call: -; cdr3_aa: CAWSSRGFGGYTF; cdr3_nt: TGTGCCTGGAGTTCCCGGGGGTTTGGTGGCTACACCTTC
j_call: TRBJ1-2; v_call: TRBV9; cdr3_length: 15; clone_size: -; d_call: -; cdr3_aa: CASSVSPDRNYGYTF; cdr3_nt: TGTGCCAGCAGCGTTTCCCCAGACAGAAACTATGGCTACACCTTC
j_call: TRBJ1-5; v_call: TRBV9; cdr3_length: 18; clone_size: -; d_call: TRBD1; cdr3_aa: CASSVKGTGGEGNQPQHF; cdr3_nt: TGTGCCAGCAGCGTAAAAGGGACAGGGGGCGAAGGCAATCAGCCCCAGCATTTT
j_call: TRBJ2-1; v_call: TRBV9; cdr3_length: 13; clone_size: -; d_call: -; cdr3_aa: CASSVETYNEQFF; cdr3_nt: TGTGCCAGCAGCGTAGAAACTTACAATGAGCAGTTCTTC
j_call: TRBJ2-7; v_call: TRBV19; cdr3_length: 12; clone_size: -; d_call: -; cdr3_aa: CASRKRWNEQYF; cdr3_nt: TGTGCCAGTAGGAAGCGGTGGAACGAGCAGTACTTC
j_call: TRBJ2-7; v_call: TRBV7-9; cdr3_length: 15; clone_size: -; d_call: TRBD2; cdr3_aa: CASSLGASGNYEQYF; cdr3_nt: TGTGCCAGCAGCTTAGGAGCTAGCGGGAACTACGAGCAGTACTTC
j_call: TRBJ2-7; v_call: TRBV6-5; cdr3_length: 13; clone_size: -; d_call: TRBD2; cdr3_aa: CASRTSANYEQYF; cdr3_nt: TGTGCCAGCCGGACTAGCGCAAACTACGAGCAGTACTTC
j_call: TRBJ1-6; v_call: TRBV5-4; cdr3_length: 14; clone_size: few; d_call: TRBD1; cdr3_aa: CASREDRGQSPLHF; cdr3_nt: TGTGCCAGCAGGGAGGACAGGGGGCAATCACCCCTCCACTTT
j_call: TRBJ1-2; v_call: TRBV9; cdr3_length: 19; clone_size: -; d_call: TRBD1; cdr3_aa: CASSVNPLSQGATERGYTF; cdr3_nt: TGTGCCAGCAGCGTAAATCCCCTCAGTCAGGGGGCCACAGAACGGGGCTACACCTTC
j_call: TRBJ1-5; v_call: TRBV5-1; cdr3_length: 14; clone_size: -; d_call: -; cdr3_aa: CASSSDGSNQPQHF; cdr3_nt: TGCGCCAGCAGCTCGGACGGTAGCAATCAGCCCCAGCATTTT
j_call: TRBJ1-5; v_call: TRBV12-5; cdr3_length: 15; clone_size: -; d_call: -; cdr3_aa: CASAPDGQKHQPQHF; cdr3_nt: TGTGCTAGTGCCCCAGATGGACAGAAGCATCAGCCCCAGCATTTT
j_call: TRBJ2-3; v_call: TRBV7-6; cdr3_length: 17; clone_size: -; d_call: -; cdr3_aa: CASSPSATGSGYDTQYF; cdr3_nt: TGTGCCAGCAGCCCTTCCGCGACGGGATCGGGGTACGATACGCAGTATTTT
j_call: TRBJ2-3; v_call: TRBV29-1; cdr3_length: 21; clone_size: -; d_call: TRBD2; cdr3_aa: CSVEPSIISGLADLQADTQYF; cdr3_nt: TGCAGCGTTGAACCCTCAATTATTTCGGGACTAGCGGATTTGCAGGCAGATACGCAGTATTTT
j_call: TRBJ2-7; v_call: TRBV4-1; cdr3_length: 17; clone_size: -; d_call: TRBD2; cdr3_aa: CASSQEVRTSETYEQYF; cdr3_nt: TGCGCCAGCAGCCAAGAAGTCCGGACTAGCGAGACCTACGAGCAGTACTTC
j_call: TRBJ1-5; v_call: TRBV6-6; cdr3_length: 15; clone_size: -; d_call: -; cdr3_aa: CASSYKSGSDQPQHF; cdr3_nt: TGTGCCAGCAGTTACAAGTCAGGGAGCGATCAGCCCCAGCATTTT
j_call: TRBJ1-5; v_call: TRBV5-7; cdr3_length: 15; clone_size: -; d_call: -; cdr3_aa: CASSLNSPSNQPQHF; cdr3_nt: TGTGCCAGCAGCTTGAATAGCCCGAGCAATCAGCCCCAGCATTTT
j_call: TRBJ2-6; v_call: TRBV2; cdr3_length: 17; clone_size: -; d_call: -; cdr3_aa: CASSEGRRSSGANVLTF; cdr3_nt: TGTGCCAGCAGTGAGGGCCGAAGGTCCTCTGGGGCCAACGTCCTGACTTTC
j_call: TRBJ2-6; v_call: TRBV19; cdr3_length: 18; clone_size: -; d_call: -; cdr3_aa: CASSIFGGRRSGANVLTF; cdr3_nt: TGTGCCAGTAGTATATTTGGGGGGAGAAGGTCTGGGGCCAACGTCCTGACTTTC
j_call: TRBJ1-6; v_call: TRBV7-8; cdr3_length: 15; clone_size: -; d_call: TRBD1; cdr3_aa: CASSKKQGNNSPLHF; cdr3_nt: TGTGCCAGCAGCAAGAAACAGGGGAACAATTCACCCCTCCACTTT
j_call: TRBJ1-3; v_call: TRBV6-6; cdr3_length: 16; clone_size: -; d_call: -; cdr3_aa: CASSYTTDGSGNTIYF; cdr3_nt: TGTGCCAGCAGTTACACGACCGACGGCTCTGGAAACACCATATATTTT
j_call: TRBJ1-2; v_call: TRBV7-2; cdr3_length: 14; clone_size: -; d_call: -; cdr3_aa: CASSLLGSNYGYTF; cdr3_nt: TGTGCCAGCAGCTTATTGGGATCTAACTATGGCTACACCTTC
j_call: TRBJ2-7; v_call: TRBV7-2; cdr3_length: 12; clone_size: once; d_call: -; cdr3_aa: CASSLSWGEQYF; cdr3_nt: TGTGCCAGCAGCCTCTCCTGGGGCGAGCAGTACTTC
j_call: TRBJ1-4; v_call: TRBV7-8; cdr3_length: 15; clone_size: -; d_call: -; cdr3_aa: CASSRGAGAREKLFF; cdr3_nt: TGTGCCAGCTCCCGTGGTGCAGGGGCTAGGGAAAAACTGTTTTTT
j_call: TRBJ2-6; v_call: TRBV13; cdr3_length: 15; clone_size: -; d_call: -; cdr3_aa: CASSLTLSGANVLTF; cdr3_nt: TGTGCCAGCAGCTTAACGCTCTCTGGGGCCAACGTCCTGACTTTC
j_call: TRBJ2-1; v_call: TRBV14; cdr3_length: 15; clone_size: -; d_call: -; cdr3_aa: CASSPLRVGYNEQFF; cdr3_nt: TGTGCCAGCAGCCCCCTGAGGGTGGGCTACAATGAGCAGTTCTTC
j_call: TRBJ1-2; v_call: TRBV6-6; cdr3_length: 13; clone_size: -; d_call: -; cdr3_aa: CASSYGGNYGYTF; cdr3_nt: TGTGCCAGCAGTTACGGGGGGAACTATGGCTACACCTTC